Listed below are T cell receptor beta chains from one sample, sequenced in a study of identical twins. TCRdb itself ran the 5' RACE reads through MiXCR, one entry per CDR3 protein. Of 130,000 to 150,000 distinct CDR3 sequences listed, approximately 3.5% are singletons. The sample consisted of memory T cells sorted from blood. Every receptor here comes from a man between 18 and 35 years old in good health. Both conserved end residues are part of each CDR3. The D gene is left open where the match is weak. Expanded clones are given a class, and other clones once, few, many or no size at all.

>.|TRBV11-2|TRBJ1-2|many
CASSPKRNKGGNLNYGYTF
TGTGCCAGCAGCCCAAAGAGAAACAAGGGGGGGAACCTTAACTATGGCTACACCTTC
>.|TRBV7-8|TRBJ1-1|few
CASSLAGWAFF
TGTGCCAGCAGCTTAGCAGGGTGGGCTTTCTTT
>.|TRBV29-1|TRBJ2-1|many
CSLEGVYNEQFF
TGCAGCCTGGAAGGGGTCTACAATGAGCAGTTCTTC
>TRBD1|TRBV29-1|TRBJ2-7|many
CSAGRTGGNSYEQYF
TGCAGCGCTGGGAGGACAGGGGGCAATTCCTACGAGCAGTACTTC
>.|TRBV10-1|TRBJ2-1|many
CASSESGDYKQFF
TGCGCCAGCAGTGAGTCGGGTGACTACAAGCAGTTCTTC
>.|TRBV28|TRBJ1-5|many
CASSLAHRQPQHF
TGTGCCAGCAGTCTCGCCCACAGACAGCCCCAGCATTTT
>.|TRBV18|TRBJ1-3|.
CASSPPIGSGNTIYF
TGTGCCAGCTCACCACCGATCGGCTCTGGAAACACCATATATTTT
>.|TRBV12-3/TRBV12-4|TRBJ2-1|many
CASSLDRAGGQFF
TGTGCCAGCAGCTTGGACCGCGCCGGGGGGCAGTTCTTC
>.|TRBV7-2|TRBJ1-2|many
CASTSRGGKYGYTF
TGTGCCAGCACCTCACGCGGGGGTAAATATGGCTACACCTTC
>TRBD1|TRBV20-1|TRBJ2-3|few
CSAPGTSQGDTQYF
TGCAGTGCTCCGGGCACATCACAGGGGGATACGCAGTATTTT
>TRBD1|TRBV6-5|TRBJ1-5|many
CASSNDRVGQPQHF
TGTGCCAGCAGTAACGACAGGGTAGGTCAGCCCCAGCATTTT
>.|TRBV3-1|TRBJ1-1|many
CASSRVRGNTEAFF
TGTGCCAGCAGCCGCGTGAGGGGGAACACTGAAGCTTTCTTT
>TRBD1|TRBV7-9|TRBJ2-6|many
CASSLGTGVSGANVLTF
TGTGCCAGCAGCTTAGGGACAGGGGTATCTGGGGCCAACGTCCTGACTTTC
>.|TRBV3-1|TRBJ2-3|many
CASTDGNGQYF
TGTGCCAGCACAGACGGGAATGGGCAGTATTTT
>TRBD2|TRBV7-2|TRBJ2-7|many
CASSSLAGGPYEQYF
TGTGCCAGCAGCTCTTTAGCGGGAGGGCCCTACGAGCAGTACTTC
>.|TRBV5-4|TRBJ2-6|many
CASSRLVGDSGANVLTF
TGTGCCAGCAGCCGCCTCGTAGGGGACTCTGGGGCCAACGTCCTGACTTTC
>.|TRBV4-2|TRBJ2-7|many
CASSQQGGEQYF
TGTGCCAGCAGCCAGCAGGGTGGCGAGCAGTACTTC
>TRBD2|TRBV20-1|TRBJ2-3|many
CRPKQAGGPIDTQYF
TGCAGGCCCAAGCAGGCGGGAGGGCCGATAGATACGCAGTATTTT
>TRBD2|TRBV6-8|TRBJ2-1|.
CASSPGTSGRAFMFSSYNEQFF
TGTGCCAGCAGTCCCGGGACTAGCGGGAGGGCCTTCATGTTTAGCTCCTACAATGAGCAGTTCTTC
>.|TRBV7-9|TRBJ2-1|many
CASSLERGNNEQFF
TGTGCCAGCAGCTTAGAAAGGGGTAACAATGAGCAGTTCTTC
>TRBD1|TRBV20-1|TRBJ1-5|.
CSATAGTGNQPQHF
TGCAGTGCTACTGCCGGGACAGGCAATCAGCCCCAGCATTTT
>TRBD1|TRBV5-1|TRBJ2-5|many
CASSPFGQGGETQYF
TGCGCCAGCAGCCCCTTCGGACAGGGAGGCGAGACCCAGTACTTC
>.|TRBV30|TRBJ2-1|many
CAWSRIGNEQFF
TGTGCCTGGAGTCGCATAGGGAATGAGCAGTTCTTC
>TRBD1|TRBV5-1|TRBJ2-2|few
CASSLSADRVTGELFF
TGCGCCAGCAGCCTCTCCGCCGACAGGGTCACCGGGGAGCTGTTTTTT
>TRBD2|TRBV10-2|TRBJ2-3|many
CASRDHSGSADTQYF
TGCGCCAGCAGGGACCATAGCGGGAGCGCAGATACGCAGTATTTT
>.|TRBV12-3/TRBV12-4|TRBJ1-4|many
CASSFKADEKLFF
TGTGCCAGCAGTTTTAAGGCGGATGAAAAACTGTTTTTT
>.|TRBV20-1|TRBJ2-3|many
CSATPPRGRDTQYF
TGCAGTGCAACCCCTCCCCGGGGCCGGGATACGCAGTATTTT
>.|TRBV7-2|TRBJ2-1|many
CASSLTGLDRGNEQFF
TGTGCCAGCAGCTTAACGGGGCTAGACCGTGGCAATGAGCAGTTCTTC
>.|TRBV20-1|TRBJ2-1|many
CSARDAIYEQFF
TGCAGTGCTAGAGATGCCATTTATGAGCAGTTCTTC